This T cell receptor (beta chain) was identified in a study of neoadjuvant nivolumab and ipilimumab in lung cancer. Study-level information: Patients got nivolumab 3 mg/kg on days 1, 15 and 29; combination added ipilimumab 1 mg/kg day 1.

CDR1 is LNHNV, CDR2 YYDKDF, per germline (reference sequence). Between the trimmed V and J ends, which lost 0 bases and 8 bases, there was a span of 12 bases. The CDR3 extends over 14 amino acids. Clones were read by immunoSEQ multiplex PCR, and TCRdb kept only the in-frame ones, dropping some. The sample includes some 25,000 clones, 82% of them seen just once. This chain uses TRBV15 with TRBJ2-3; a weak D match, TRBD2 (5 bases). This sequence was found in an adult with non-small cell lung cancer. Source: tumor tissue, taken after neoadjuvant nivolumab, alone or with ipilimumab, at or shortly before surgery. The CDR3 DNA reads as TGTGCCACCAGCAGAGATCTAGAGAGCGGTACGCAGTATTTT. The encoded protein is CATSRDLESGTQYF.